The sequence of this T cell receptor beta chain was determined in a study of identifying expanded T cells in peripheral blood (dated by TCRdb to about 2019). At the level of the whole study: Four technical replicates, made by sequencing separate aliquots from the same pool of genomic DNA, were compared pairwise. Overall results and qualifications from the work: For all healthy donors, the variance in clone template counts between roughly two-week samples rose significantly as total template count increased. Across all healthy-donor time intervals, the beta-binomial model significantly cut both the number of clones called differentially abundant and the false-positive rate. The authors expected that over much longer intervals, such as months to years, biological variance in healthy repertoires might increase even further. About 1.3 differentially abundant clones were flagged by the binomial model between technical replicates, whereas about 16 and 20 were flagged over around two weeks and four weeks, respectively.

The cysteine opens and the phenylalanine closes a CDR3 of 15 amino acids. The CDR3 DNA has 45 bases and is translated from base 1. Compared with germline, V lacks 6 bases and J lacks 0 bases; bases without a gene match: 7. As encoded in the germline V gene (reference sequence), CDR1 is MNHNY while CDR2 is SVGAGI. TCRbeta CDR3 regions were profiled with the immunoSEQ Assay using bias-controlled multiplex PCR amplification of genomic DNA. The authors' pipeline ran thus. To quantify the absolute abundance of each unique TCRbeta CDR3 region, the sequences were collapsed and filtered. Differential abundance was tested with two models: a binomial (Fisher-equivalent) model and a beta-binomial model that adds time-dependent variance fitted from healthy donors. Any clone with fewer than 5 combined templates was excluded, and a clone was called differentially abundant if its Benjamini-Hochberg FDR was below 0.01. In the beta-binomial model, variance was expressed as a function of the total template count across the two samples, in the form v = (b*log(k)+a)^2. TCRdb holds this immuneACCESS table with in-frame rearrangements only. Some clones are missing; in checked studies, unresolved V genes explain under half, and the rest has no known cause. Clonal size and the V and J genes are those of that table, whereas D and trimming came from the DNA. The sample table records about 100,000 clones; roughly 87% of these occur just once. 17% of the sample goes to the ten largest clones.

No immune events, such as infections, were documented for the healthy donors during the collection period. To calibrate time-dependent variance in a beta-binomial model of T-cell clone differential abundance, blood repertoires from healthy donors were used as a training cohort. The training cohort was composed of around ten healthy donors, 3 female and 7 male. The donors were between roughly 25 and 65 years old, with an average age of 43 years. Whole blood, obtained from a commercial supplier, was collected from each healthy donor at three time points spaced roughly 14 days apart. For immunosequencing, genomic DNA was extracted from unsorted whole blood. This clone was observed a few times. What antigen it recognizes has not been identified. Base qualities are not provided; no much larger clone lies one nucleotide away.

The chain joins TRBV6-6 to TRBJ1-1; 7 central bases correspond to TRBD1. Sequencing used blood. The sequence came from a person aged 18 to 69 in good health. The CDR3 reads CASSPQGTVNTEAFF. The DNA reads as follows: TGTGCCAGCAGCCCACAGGGGACGGTGAACACTGAAGCTTTCTTT.